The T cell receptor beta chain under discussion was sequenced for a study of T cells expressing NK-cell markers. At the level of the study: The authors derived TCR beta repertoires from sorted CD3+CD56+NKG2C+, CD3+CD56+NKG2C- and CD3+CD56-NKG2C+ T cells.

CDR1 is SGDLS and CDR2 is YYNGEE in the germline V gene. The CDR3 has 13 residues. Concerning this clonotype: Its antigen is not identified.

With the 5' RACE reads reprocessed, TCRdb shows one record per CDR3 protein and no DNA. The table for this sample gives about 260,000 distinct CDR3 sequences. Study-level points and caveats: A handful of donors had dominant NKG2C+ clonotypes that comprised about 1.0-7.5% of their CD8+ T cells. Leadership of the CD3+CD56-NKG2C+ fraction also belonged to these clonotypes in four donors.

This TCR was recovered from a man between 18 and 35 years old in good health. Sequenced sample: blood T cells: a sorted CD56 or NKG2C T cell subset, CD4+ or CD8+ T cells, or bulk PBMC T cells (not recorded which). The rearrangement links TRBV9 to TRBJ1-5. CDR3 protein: CASRGGSNQPQHF.